The 23 T cell receptor beta chains given below trace back to one sample, sequenced in a study of blood T cell repertoires in COVID-19. Method: immunoSEQ multiplex PCR; TCRdb's copy keeps in-frame clones and lacks some. The table includes under 95,000 clones, 82% detected once. Material: peripheral blood. These TCRs come from a middle-aged man with acute or convalescent COVID-19.

V is TRBV10-3 and J is TRBJ2-2; no clear D gene. CDR3 length equals 16 residues. Germline loops: CDR1 ENHRY, CDR2 SYGVKD. The V end was cut by 3 bases, the J end by 6 bases, with 17 bases between. The CDR3 loop reads CAISDYGALSPGELFF. The CDR3 DNA is TGTGCCATCAGTGACTACGGAGCGCTCTCCCCCGGGGAGCTGTTTTTT.

The V call is TRBV3-1 (or the pseudogene TRBV3-2), the J call TRBJ1-2; D remains unclear. Germline V CDR1 and CDR2: LGHDT, YNNKEL (reference sequence). V was pared by 4 bases and J by 7 bases, with 13 bases between. The CDR3 loop spans 13 amino acids. CDR3 nucleotide sequence: TGTGCCAGCAGCCCGGGGTTATCCCTTGGCTACACCTTC. It is translated as CASSPGLSLGYTF.

V usage is TRBV11-2 and J usage is TRBJ1-1; D is undetermined. The CDR3 totals 15 residues. Germline CDR1 is SGHAT and CDR2 is FQNNGV. Between the trimmed V and J ends, which lost 2 bases and 1 base, there was a span of 11 bases. The CDR3 region is CASSLSVHSNTEAFF. CDR3 sequence (DNA): TGTGCCAGCAGCTTAAGTGTTCACTCGAACACTGAAGCTTTCTTT.

This clone has a handful of counts. The V call is TRBV4-3, the J call TRBJ2-3; D not certain. CDR1 is LGHNA and CDR2 is YSLEER in the germline V gene. This CDR3 is built from 16 residues. V was clipped by 1 base and J by 2 bases, with 13 bases between them. In nucleotides, the CDR3 is TGCGCCAGCAGCCAAGGACCATTAACAGTCACAGATACGCAGTATTTT. Amino acids: CASSQGPLTVTDTQYF.

This clone qualifies as medium-sized (0.01 to 0.1%). The sample holds other DNA sequences that translate to the same CDR3. The J gene is TRBJ2-7, the V gene TRBV6-5; tentative D call: TRBD2 (6 bases). The V gene's germline CDR1 is MNHEY and CDR2 SVGAGI. Trimming shortened V by 0 bases and J by 2 bases, and 8 bases separated the two germline ends. CDR3 length equals 14 residues. In DNA form, the CDR3 reads TGTGCCAGCAGTTACTCCGGGGGTACCTACGAGCAGTACTTC. It translates to CASSYSGGTYEQYF.

This clone was seen only once. V and J are TRBV30 and TRBJ2-1; possibly TRBD2 for D (5 bases). This CDR3 region has 16 residues. V lost 0 bases to trimming and J lost 0 bases, with 12 bases between them. Germline lookup yields CDR1 GTSNPN and CDR2 SVGIG (reference sequence). The CDR3: CAWSVSGGGSYNEQFF. DNA for the CDR3: TGTGCCTGGAGTGTATCGGGTGGAGGCTCCTACAATGAGCAGTTCTTC.

The V gene is TRBV28, the J gene TRBJ1-5; TRBD1 is a possible D gene (6 bases). The CDR3 runs 16 residues. The germline V and J ends were trimmed by 4 bases and 3 bases, with 16 bases remaining between them. CDR1 MDHEN and CDR2 SYDVKM come from the germline V gene. This CDR3 is CASSSRTGGANQPQHF. The DNA for the CDR3 is TGTGCCAGCAGTTCCCGAACGGGGGGGGCCAATCAGCCCCAGCATTTT. Looking up the rest from reference TRBV28 and TRBJ1-5 gives the full variable domain: DVKVTQSSRYLVKRTGEKVFLECVQDMDHENMFWYRQDPGLGLRLIYFSYDVKMKEKGDIPEGYSVSREKKERFSLILESASTNQTSMYLCASSSRTGGANQPQHFGDGTRLSIL.

The count of this clone is one. The chain recombines TRBV18 with TRBJ1-1; TRBD1 is a possible D gene (6 bases). V gave up 3 bases and J gave up 5 bases, with 16 bases separating them. The CDR3 loop spans 15 amino acids. Per germline, CDR1 KGHSH and CDR2 LQKENI. The CDR3: CASSPRQVLETEAFF. In nucleotides, the CDR3 is TGTGCCAGCTCACCCAGACAGGTGTTGGAAACTGAAGCTTTCTTT.

The chain couples TRBV3-1 (or the pseudogene TRBV3-2) to TRBJ2-7; perhaps TRBD1 as D (6 bases). The germline V and J ends were trimmed by 2 bases and 6 bases, with 8 bases remaining between them. The CDR3 contains 12 residues. CDR1 is LGHDT, CDR2 YNNKEL, per germline (reference sequence). The chain's CDR3 is CASSQTGLEQYF. The CDR3 DNA sequence: TGTGCCAGCAGCCAAACAGGGCTCGAGCAGTACTTC.

The count of this clone is one. The chain links TRBV5-5 to TRBJ1-3; TRBD1 matches at 7 bases. The CDR3 is made up of 14 amino acids. The germline gives CDR1 SGHKS, CDR2 YYEKEE (reference sequence). Trimming removed 4 bases from V and 4 bases from J; junction bases left unmatched: 5. CDR3 loop: CASSNPTGGNTIYF. In DNA, the CDR3 is TGTGCCAGCAGCAACCCGACAGGGGGAAACACCATATATTTT.

The chain is built from TRBV18 and TRBJ2-1; TRBD2 agrees at 11 bases. There are 16 residues in the CDR3. V was clipped by 1 base and J by 4 bases; unmatched bases: 3. CDR1 and CDR2 (germline): KGHSH, LQKENI. In DNA, the CDR3 is TGTGCCAGCTCACCACTAGCGGGAGGGTTTTACAATGAGCAGTTCTTC. Its protein product is CASSPLAGGFYNEQFF.

The CDR3 nucleotides read TGTGCCAGCAGACGGAACAGGGACCAAGAGACCCAGTACTTC. Residues: CASRRNRDQETQYF. The chain has TRBV7-2 and TRBJ2-5; a weak D match, TRBD1 (6 bases). This CDR3 has 14 residues. CDR1 and CDR2 from the germline V gene are SGHTA and FQGNSA. The germline V and J ends were trimmed by 6 bases and 0 bases, with 11 bases remaining between them.

V is TRBV7-8 and J is TRBJ1-2; the D is unclear. V was cut by 0 bases and J by 10 bases, with 9 bases left in between. This CDR3 comprises 12 residues. Germline CDR1 SGHVS, CDR2 FQNEAQ. The CDR3 DNA sequence: TGTGCCAGCAGCTTAGCGGCGGGGTACTACACCTTC. This translates into CASSLAAGYYTF.

Regarding this clone: This likely comes from a read error, as the CDR3 has no conserved phenylalanine or tryptophan at its end. The DNA is omitted, as the CDR3 cannot be located on it reliably, and the CDR3 follows TCRdb's listing. This chain links TRBV7-5 with TRBJ2-2; the DNA was not used to check the table's D call, TRBD2. TRBV7-5 is marked as a pseudogene. With termini counted, the CDR3 has 13 amino acids. The CDR3 is CARSYNPGTPQPG.

This chain connects TRBV6-5 to TRBJ1-2; D ambiguous. CDR1 and CDR2 (germline): MNHEY, SVGAGI. CDR3 size: 13 residues. V lost 2 bases and J 8 bases, leaving 12 bases between the germline ends. The CDR3: CASSYGGRSGYTF. The CDR3 nucleotides read TGTGCCAGCAGTTACGGAGGCCGATCGGGCTACACCTTC.

The chain is built from TRBV4-2 and TRBJ2-3; D perhaps matches TRBD1 (5 bases). V was shortened by 1 base and J by 0 bases, with 14 bases between the two germline ends. The CDR3 sequence is 17 residues long. From germline, CDR1 is LGHNA and CDR2 YNFKEQ. In DNA, the CDR3 is TGTGCCAGCAGCCAAGGGGGCCCGCCGGCTAGCACAGATACGCAGTATTTT. Translating it yields CASSQGGPPASTDTQYF.

This rearrangement joins TRBV9 to TRBJ1-1; no reliable D call. The germline V and J ends were trimmed by 2 bases and 2 bases, with 13 bases remaining between them. The CDR3 contains 15 residues. CDR1 and CDR2 from the germline V gene are SGDLS and YYNGEE. As DNA, the CDR3 is TGTGCCAGCAGCGTCCTATCGGGATCCAACACTGAAGCTTTCTTT. This gives the protein CASSVLSGSNTEAFF.

This clone was picked up one time. The rearrangement links TRBV2 to TRBJ2-7, with TRBD1 matching over 7 bases. The CDR3 is made up of 13 amino acids. In germline, CDR1 is SNHLY, CDR2 FYNNEI. With 3 bases clipped from V and 4 bases from J, the junction kept 3 bases outside the gene matches. The CDR3 region is CASSDRGLYEQYF. The CDR3 nucleotides read TGTGCCAGCAGTGATAGGGGGCTGTACGAGCAGTACTTC.

This chain uses TRBV5-1 with TRBJ2-1; 7 positions match TRBD2. CDR1 and CDR2 (germline): SGHRS, YFSETQ. CDR3 length: 15 amino acids. Trimming at V came to 4 bases and at J to 3 bases, leaving 7 bases not matched to a gene. The CDR3 sequence: CASSGAGVNYNEQFF. CDR3 DNA sequence: TGCGCCAGCAGCGGTGCGGGAGTGAACTACAATGAGCAGTTCTTC.

The J gene is TRBJ1-1, the V gene TRBV11-2, with D possibly matching TRBD1 (5 bases). V dropped 5 bases and J dropped 1 base, with 8 bases sitting between them. CDR1 is SGHAT and CDR2 is FQNNGV in the germline V gene. The CDR3 is 13 amino acids. CDR3 protein: CASSPTGNTEAFF. In DNA form, the CDR3 reads TGTGCCAGCAGCCCAACAGGGAACACTGAAGCTTTCTTT.

The chain joins TRBV7-3 to TRBJ2-1; possible D gene TRBD2, 5 bases. Deletions cut 5 bases from V and 0 bases from J, with 11 bases between. The CDR3 is made up of 15 amino acids. Germline V gives CDR1 SGHTA, CDR2 FQGTGA. CDR3 sequence (DNA): TGTGCCAGCAGCAGCGGTTTTAGCTCCTACAATGAGCAGTTCTTC. Translated: CASSSGFSSYNEQFF.

This clone was observed a single time. V and J are TRBV12-3 or TRBV12-4 and TRBJ1-6; TRBD1 might be the D (6 bases). V was pared by 2 bases and J by 14 bases, with 13 bases between. This CDR3 has 13 residues. CDR3 coding DNA: TGTGCCAGCAGTTTACAGGGGTCTTGGGCCCTCCACTTT. Its protein product is CASSLQGSWALHF.

The chain recombines TRBV3-1 (or the pseudogene TRBV3-2) with TRBJ1-2; D is ambiguous. V lost 0 bases to trimming and J lost 4 bases, with 12 bases between them. CDR1 and CDR2 (germline): LGHDT, YNNKEL (reference sequence). The length of the CDR3 is 15 residues. The CDR3 loop is CASSQDSWRTYGYTF. The DNA for the CDR3 is TGTGCCAGCAGCCAAGATAGTTGGAGGACCTATGGCTACACCTTC.